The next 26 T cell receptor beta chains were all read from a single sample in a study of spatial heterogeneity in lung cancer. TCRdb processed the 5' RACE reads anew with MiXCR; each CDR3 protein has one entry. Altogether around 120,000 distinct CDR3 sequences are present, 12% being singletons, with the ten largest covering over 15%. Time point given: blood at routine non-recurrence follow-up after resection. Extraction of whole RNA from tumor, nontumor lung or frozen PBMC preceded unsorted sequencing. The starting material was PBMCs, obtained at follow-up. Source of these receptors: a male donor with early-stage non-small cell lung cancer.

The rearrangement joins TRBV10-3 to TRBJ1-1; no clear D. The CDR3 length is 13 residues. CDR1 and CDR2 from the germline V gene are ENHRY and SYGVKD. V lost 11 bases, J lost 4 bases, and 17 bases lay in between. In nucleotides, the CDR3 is TGTGCCTACCGTCCCCAACCTCGCACTGAAGCTTTCTTT. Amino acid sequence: CAYRPQPRTEAFF.

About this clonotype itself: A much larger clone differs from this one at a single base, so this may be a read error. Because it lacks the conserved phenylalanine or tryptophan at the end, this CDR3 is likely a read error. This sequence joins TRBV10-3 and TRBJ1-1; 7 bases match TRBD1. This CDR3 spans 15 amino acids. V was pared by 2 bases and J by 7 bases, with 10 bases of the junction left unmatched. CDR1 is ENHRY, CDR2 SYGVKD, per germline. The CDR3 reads CAISEPRQGNHEAFS. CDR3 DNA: TGTGCCATCAGTGAGCCCCGACAGGGAAATCATGAAGCTTTCTCT.

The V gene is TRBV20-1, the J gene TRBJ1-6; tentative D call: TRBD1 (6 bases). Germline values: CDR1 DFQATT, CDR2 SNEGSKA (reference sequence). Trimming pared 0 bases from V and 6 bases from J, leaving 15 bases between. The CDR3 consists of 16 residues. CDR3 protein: CSARDRGAPFNSPLHF. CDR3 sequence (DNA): TGCAGTGCTAGAGACAGGGGAGCGCCTTTTAATTCACCCCTCCACTTT.

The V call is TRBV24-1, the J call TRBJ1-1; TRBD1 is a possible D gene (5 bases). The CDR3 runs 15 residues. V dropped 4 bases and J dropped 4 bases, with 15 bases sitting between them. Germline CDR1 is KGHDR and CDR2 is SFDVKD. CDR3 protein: CATSDSRRGGTEAFF. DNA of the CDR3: TGTGCCACCAGTGACTCTAGGAGGGGCGGCACTGAAGCTTTCTTT.

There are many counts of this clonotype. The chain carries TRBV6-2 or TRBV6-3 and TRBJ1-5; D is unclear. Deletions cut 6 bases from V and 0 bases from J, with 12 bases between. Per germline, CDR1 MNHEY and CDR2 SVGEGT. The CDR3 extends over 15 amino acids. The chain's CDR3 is CASRKGENSNQPQHF. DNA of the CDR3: TGTGCCAGCAGGAAAGGCGAGAATAGCAATCAGCCCCAGCATTTT.

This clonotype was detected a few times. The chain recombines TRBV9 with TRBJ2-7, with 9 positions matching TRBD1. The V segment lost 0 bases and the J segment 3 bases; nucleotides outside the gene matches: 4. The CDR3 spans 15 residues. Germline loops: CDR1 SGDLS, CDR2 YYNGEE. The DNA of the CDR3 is TGTGCCAGCAGCGTAGGGGGGACAGGGAGCTACGAGCAGTACTTC. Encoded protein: CASSVGGTGSYEQYF.

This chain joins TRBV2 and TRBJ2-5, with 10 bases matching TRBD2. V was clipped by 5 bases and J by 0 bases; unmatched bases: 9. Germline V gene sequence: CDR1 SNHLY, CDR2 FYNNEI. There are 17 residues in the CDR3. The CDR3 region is CASSPFRSGGYQETQYF. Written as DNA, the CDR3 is TGTGCCAGCAGTCCTTTTCGTAGCGGGGGGTACCAAGAGACCCAGTACTTC.

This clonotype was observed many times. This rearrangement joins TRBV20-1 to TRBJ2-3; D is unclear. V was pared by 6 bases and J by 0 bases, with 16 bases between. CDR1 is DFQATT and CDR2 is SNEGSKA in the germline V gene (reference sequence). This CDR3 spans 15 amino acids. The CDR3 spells CSAKGTGFSTDTQYF. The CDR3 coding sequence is TGCAGTGCCAAGGGTACGGGCTTCAGCACAGATACGCAGTATTTT.

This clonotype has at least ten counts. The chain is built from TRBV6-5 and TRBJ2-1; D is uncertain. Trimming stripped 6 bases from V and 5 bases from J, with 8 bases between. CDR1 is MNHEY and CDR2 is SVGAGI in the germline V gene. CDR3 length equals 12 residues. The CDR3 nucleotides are TGTGCCAGCAGAAACCGGAACAATGAGCAGTTCTTC. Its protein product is CASRNRNNEQFF.

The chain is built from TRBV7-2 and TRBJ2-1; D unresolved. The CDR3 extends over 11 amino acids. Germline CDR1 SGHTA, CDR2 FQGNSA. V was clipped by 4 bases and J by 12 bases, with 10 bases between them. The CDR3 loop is CASSSRAGQFF. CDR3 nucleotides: TGTGCCAGCAGCTCCCGGGCAGGGCAGTTCTTC.

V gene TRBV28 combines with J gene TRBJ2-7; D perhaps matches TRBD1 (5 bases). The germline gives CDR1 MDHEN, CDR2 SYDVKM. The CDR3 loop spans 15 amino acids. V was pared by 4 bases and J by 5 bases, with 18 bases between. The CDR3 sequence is CASSYPGHLENEQYF. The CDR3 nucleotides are TGTGCCAGCAGTTATCCAGGGCACCTGGAAAACGAGCAGTACTTC.

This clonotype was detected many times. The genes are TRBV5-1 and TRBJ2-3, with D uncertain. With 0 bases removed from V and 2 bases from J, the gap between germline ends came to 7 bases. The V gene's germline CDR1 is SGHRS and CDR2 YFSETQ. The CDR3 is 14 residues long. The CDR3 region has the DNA TGCGCCAGCAGCTTGGCACAGCTCACAGATACGCAGTATTTT. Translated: CASSLAQLTDTQYF.

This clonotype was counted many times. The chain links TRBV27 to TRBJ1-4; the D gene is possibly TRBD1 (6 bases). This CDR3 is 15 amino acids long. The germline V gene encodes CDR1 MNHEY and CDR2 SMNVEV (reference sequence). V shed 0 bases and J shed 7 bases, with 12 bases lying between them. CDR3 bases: TGTGCCAGCAGTTTATCAGGCAGGGGAAGTGAAAAACTGTTTTTT. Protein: CASSLSGRGSEKLFF.

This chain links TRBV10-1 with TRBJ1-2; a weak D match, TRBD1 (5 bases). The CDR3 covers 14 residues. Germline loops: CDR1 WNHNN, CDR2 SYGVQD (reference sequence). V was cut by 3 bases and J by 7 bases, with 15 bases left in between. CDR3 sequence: CASSDTTDLGGYTF. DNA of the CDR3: TGCGCCAGCAGTGATACGACAGATCTCGGTGGCTACACCTTC.

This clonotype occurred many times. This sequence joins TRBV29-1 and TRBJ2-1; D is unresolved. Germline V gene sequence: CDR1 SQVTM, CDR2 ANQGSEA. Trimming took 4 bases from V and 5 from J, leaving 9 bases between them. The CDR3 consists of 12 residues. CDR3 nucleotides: TGCAGCGTTGTTAACAGACACAATGAGCAGTTCTTC. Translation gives CSVVNRHNEQFF.

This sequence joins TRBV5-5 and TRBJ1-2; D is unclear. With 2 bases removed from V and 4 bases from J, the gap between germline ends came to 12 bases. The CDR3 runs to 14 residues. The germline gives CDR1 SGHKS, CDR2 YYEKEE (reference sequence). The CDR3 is CASSLVPRRYGYTF. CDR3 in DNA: TGTGCCAGCAGCTTAGTGCCCCGTCGCTATGGCTACACCTTC.

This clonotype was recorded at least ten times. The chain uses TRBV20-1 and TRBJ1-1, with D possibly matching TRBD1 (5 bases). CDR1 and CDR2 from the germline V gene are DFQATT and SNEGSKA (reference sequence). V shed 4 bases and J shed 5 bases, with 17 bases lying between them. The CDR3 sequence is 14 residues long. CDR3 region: CSANVGGGATEAFF. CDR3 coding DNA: TGCAGTGCTAACGTCGGCGGAGGGGCAACTGAAGCTTTCTTT.

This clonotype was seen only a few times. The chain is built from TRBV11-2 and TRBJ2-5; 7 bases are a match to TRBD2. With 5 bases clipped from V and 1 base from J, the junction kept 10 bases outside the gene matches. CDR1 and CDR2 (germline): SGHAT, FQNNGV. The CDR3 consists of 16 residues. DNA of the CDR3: TGTGCCAGCAGCCGTCTGGGAGGGGTCCGCCAAGAGACCCAGTACTTC. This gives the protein CASSRLGGVRQETQYF.

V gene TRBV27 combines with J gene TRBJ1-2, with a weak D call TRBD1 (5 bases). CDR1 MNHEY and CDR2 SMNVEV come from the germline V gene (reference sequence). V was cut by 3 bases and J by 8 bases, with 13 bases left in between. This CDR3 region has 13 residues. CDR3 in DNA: TGTGCCAGCAGTTTTACAGGCCTCTACGGCTACACCTTC. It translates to CASSFTGLYGYTF.

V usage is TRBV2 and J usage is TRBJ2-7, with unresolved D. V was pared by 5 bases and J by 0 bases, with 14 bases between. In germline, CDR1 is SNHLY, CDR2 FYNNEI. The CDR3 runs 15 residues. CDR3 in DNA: TGTGCCAGCAGTCCTACGAATAGACGCTCCTACGAGCAGTACTTC. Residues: CASSPTNRRSYEQYF.

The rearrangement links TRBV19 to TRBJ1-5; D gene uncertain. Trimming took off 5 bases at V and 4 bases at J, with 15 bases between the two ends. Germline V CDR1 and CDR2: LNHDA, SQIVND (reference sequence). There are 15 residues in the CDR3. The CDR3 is CASSEGGGRNQPQHF. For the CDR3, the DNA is TGTGCCAGTAGTGAAGGAGGCGGACGGAATCAGCCCCAGCATTTT.

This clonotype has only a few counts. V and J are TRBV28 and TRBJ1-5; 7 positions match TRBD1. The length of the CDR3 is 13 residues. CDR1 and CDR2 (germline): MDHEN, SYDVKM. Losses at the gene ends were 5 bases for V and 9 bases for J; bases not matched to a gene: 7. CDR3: CASSGTEYRPQHF. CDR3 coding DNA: TGTGCCAGCAGTGGGACAGAGTATCGGCCCCAGCATTTT.

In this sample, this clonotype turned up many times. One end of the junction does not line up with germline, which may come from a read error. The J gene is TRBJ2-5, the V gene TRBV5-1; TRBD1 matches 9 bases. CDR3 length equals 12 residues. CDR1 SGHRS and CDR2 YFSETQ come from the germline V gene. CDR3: CASSLETGTGTF. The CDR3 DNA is TGCGCCAGCAGCTTGGAGACCGGGACAGGGACCTTC.

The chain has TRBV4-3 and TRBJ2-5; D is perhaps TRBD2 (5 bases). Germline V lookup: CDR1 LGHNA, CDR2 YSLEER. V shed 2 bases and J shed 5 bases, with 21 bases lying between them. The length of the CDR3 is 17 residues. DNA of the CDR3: TGCGCCAGCAGCCAAAGTCGGGGATCAACTTCGGAGGAGACCCAGTACTTC. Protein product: CASSQSRGSTSEETQYF.

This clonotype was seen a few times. CDR3 bases: TGTGCCAGCAGTTTATCCGGCGTCTTGGGCTATGGCTACACCTTC. Translating it yields CASSLSGVLGYGYTF. The chain recombines TRBV27 with TRBJ1-2; D ambiguous. Germline values: CDR1 MNHEY, CDR2 SMNVEV (reference sequence). This CDR3 is 15 amino acids long. Trimming removed 0 bases from V and 4 bases from J, with 12 bases in between.

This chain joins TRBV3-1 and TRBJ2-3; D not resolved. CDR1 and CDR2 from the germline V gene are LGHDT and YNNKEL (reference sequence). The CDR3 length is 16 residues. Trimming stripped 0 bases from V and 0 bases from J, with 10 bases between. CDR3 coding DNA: TGTGCCAGCAGCCAAGAGGCCCGGCCTAGCACAGATACGCAGTATTTT. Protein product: CASSQEARPSTDTQYF.